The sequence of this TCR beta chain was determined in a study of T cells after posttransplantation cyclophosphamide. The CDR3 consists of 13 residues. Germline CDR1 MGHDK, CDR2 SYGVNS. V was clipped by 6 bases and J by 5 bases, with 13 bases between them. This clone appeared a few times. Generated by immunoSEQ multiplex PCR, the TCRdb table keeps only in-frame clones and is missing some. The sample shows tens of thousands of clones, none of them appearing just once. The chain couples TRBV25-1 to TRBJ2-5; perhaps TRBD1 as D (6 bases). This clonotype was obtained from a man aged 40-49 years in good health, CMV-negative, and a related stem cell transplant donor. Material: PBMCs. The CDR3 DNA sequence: TGTGCCAGCAGCGACACAGGGATGGAGACCCAGTACTTC. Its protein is CASSDTGMETQYF.